The clone carrying this T cell receptor (beta chain) appeared a single time. In the study's own analysis: It was from reference gene primer amplification that nucleated cell counts were estimated. Generated by immunoSEQ multiplex PCR, the TCRdb table keeps only in-frame clones and is missing some. That table is the source of V, J and clone size, and D and trimming were worked out from the DNA. The sample holds more than 90,000 clones, around 85% seen once. The sample comes from a study of blood T cell repertoires in COVID-19. In the study overall: Some COVID-19 samples were acute and others convalescent; all came from the United States, Italy and Spain. Nucleic acid was either cDNA or gDNA, and it came from T cells, B-cell-depleted T cells, or PBMCs.

Germline V gene sequence: CDR1 KGHDR, CDR2 SFDVKD. The CDR3 is 16 amino acids. Trimming shortened V by 4 bases and J by 3 bases, and 12 bases separated the two germline ends. The TCR originated in an elderly man with acute or convalescent COVID-19. The sequenced sample was peripheral blood. The chain recombines TRBV24-1 with TRBJ2-6, with a tentative D call TRBD2 (6 bases). CDR3 in DNA: TGTGCCACCAGTGAGCCCGGGGGTATTGGGGCCAACGTCCTGACTTTC. It is translated as CATSEPGGIGANVLTF.